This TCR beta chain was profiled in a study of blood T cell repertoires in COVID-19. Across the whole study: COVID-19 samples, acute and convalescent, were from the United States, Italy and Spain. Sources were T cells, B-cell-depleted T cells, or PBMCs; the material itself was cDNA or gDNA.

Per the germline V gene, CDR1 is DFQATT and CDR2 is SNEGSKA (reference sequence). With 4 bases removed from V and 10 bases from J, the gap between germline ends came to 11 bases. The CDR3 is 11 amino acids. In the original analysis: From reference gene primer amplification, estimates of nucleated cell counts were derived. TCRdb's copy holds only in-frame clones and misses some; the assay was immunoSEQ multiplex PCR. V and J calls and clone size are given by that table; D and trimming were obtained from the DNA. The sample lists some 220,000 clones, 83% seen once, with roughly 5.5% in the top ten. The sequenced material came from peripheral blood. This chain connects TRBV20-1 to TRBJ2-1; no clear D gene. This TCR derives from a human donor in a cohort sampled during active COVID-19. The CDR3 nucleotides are TGCAGTGCTAAGAATCCACGGGAGCAGTTCTTC. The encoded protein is CSAKNPREQFF.